What follows are 17 T cell receptor beta chains derived from one specimen sequenced in a study of shared clonotypes between healthy human individuals (dated by TCRdb to 2020 to 2022). Receptors were amplified or captured by the immunoSEQ multiplex PCR assay. TCRdb carries this immuneACCESS record with in-frame sequences only. Its versions omit some clonotypes, under half of them owing to an unresolved V gene in the studies checked, with the rest unexplained. In this sample the table shows hundreds of thousands of clones, roughly 91% of which occur a single time. The top ten hold 15% to 20% of the sample. Sequencing input: memory CD8+ T cells sorted from blood. In the paper's terms, the cell subset or site label means: CD45RO+ cells pooled with CCR7-negative TemRA cells. These receptors originate from a man between 18 and 35 years old in good health.

This clone has only one observation. The rearrangement joins TRBV11-2 to TRBJ2-1; D uncertain. Germline CDR1 is SGHAT and CDR2 is FQNNGV. Trimming stripped 3 bases from V and 0 bases from J, with 15 bases between. The CDR3 has 17 amino acids. CDR3 nucleotides: TGTGCCAGCAGCTTGAGACTTACCCGAAGCTCCTACAATGAGCAGTTCTTC. Its translation: CASSLRLTRSSYNEQFF.

This clone appeared a few times. J is TRBJ2-7 and V is TRBV11-2, with TRBD2 matching 7 bases. V lost 6 bases and J lost 1; bases outside the gene matches: 6. CDR3 length: 14 residues. Germline V gene sequence: CDR1 SGHAT, CDR2 FQNNGV. The CDR3 loop is CASSSAGSSYEQYF. CDR3 DNA sequence: TGTGCCAGCAGTTCAGCGGGGTCGTCCTACGAGCAGTACTTC.

The chain is built from TRBV11-2 and TRBJ2-2; TRBD2 aligns across 10 bases. The trim removed 1 base at V and 6 bases at J, leaving 8 bases unmatched. Germline V gene sequence: CDR1 SGHAT, CDR2 FQNNGV. CDR3 length equals 17 residues. As DNA, the CDR3 is TGTGCCAGCAGCTTAGGGGCTAGCGGGAGTCGGCCCGGGGAGCTGTTTTTT. It encodes CASSLGASGSRPGELFF.

The rearrangement uses TRBV7-8 and TRBJ2-7, with D uncertain. Germline V lookup: CDR1 SGHVS, CDR2 FQNEAQ. V was pared by 4 bases and J by 1 base, with 11 bases between. The CDR3 runs to 14 residues. This chain's CDR3 is CASSYDGVSYEQYF. The DNA for the CDR3 is TGTGCCAGCAGCTATGACGGCGTATCCTACGAGCAGTACTTC.

This sequence joins TRBV10-3 and TRBJ2-5, with 7 bases that match TRBD2. The V gene's germline CDR1 is ENHRY and CDR2 SYGVKD. The CDR3 length is 14 residues. The V segment lost 4 bases and the J segment 2 bases; nucleotides outside the gene matches: 4. Here the CDR3 reads CAISASGAQETQYF. In DNA form, the CDR3 reads TGTGCCATCAGTGCTAGCGGAGCGCAAGAGACCCAGTACTTC.

V is TRBV4-1 and J is TRBJ1-1; D is uncertain. The CDR3 length is 14 residues. The germline CDR1 and CDR2 sequences are MGHRA and YSYEKL. V was cut by 1 base and J by 0 bases, with 6 bases left in between. In nucleotides, the CDR3 is TGCGCCAGCAGCCAAGTCGCGGTGAACACTGAAGCTTTCTTT. Translated: CASSQVAVNTEAFF.

As to this clone: The same CDR3 is also encoded by other DNA sequences in this sample. This chain connects TRBV30 to TRBJ1-1, with no clear D. From germline, CDR1 is GTSNPN and CDR2 SVGIG (reference sequence). The CDR3 has 13 amino acids. The germline V and J ends were trimmed by 0 bases and 1 base, with 6 bases remaining between them. CDR3 sequence reads: CAWSVGGNTEAFF. Here the CDR3 DNA reads TGTGCCTGGAGTGTAGGAGGGAACACTGAAGCTTTCTTT.

As DNA, the CDR3 is TGCAGCGTTATACGGGACAGGCCTAGTAGGTTCATGAACACTGAAGCTTTCTTT. Residues: CSVIRDRPSRFMNTEAFF. The chain uses TRBV29-1 and TRBJ1-1; 8 bases align to TRBD1. Looked up from germline, CDR1 is SQVTM and CDR2 is ANQGSEA. CDR3 length equals 18 residues. J gave up 0 bases and V 5 bases, and 17 bases lay outside the gene matches. The complete variable domain, with remaining parts taken from reference TRBV29-1 and TRBJ1-1, reads SAVISQKPSRDICQRGTSLTIQCQVDSQVTMMFWYRQQPGQSLTLIATANQGSEATYESGFVIDKFPISRPNLTFSTLTVSNMSPEDSSIYLCSVIRDRPSRFMNTEAFFGQGTRLTVV.

The gene calls are TRBV13 and TRBJ2-2; TRBD2 might be the D (5 bases). In germline, CDR1 is PRHDT, CDR2 FYEKMQ (reference sequence). V shed 5 bases and J shed 6 bases, with 16 bases lying between them. This CDR3 region has 15 residues. The CDR3 nucleotides are TGTGCCAGCAGCCCCACCGGGCGGGCGGCCGGGGAGCTGTTTTTT. It yields the protein CASSPTGRAAGELFF.

The chain uses TRBV29-1 and TRBJ2-3; 9 bases line up with TRBD1. Germline lookup yields CDR1 SQVTM and CDR2 ANQGSEA. The CDR3 consists of 14 residues. V shed 1 base and J 5 bases; nucleotides not matched to a gene: 4. The CDR3: CSVEGGQGQDTQYF. The CDR3 region has the DNA TGCAGCGTTGAAGGGGGACAGGGACAAGATACGCAGTATTTT.

This clone was detected only once. The chain is built from TRBV10-2 and TRBJ2-7; no clear D. The CDR3 contains 16 residues. Germline lookup yields CDR1 WSHSY and CDR2 SAAADI. V lost 2 bases to trimming and J lost 3 bases, with 17 bases between them. The CDR3 DNA reads TGCGCCAGCAGTGAGGACTTCAGGCCCGTGAACTACGAGCAGTACTTC. Translated: CASSEDFRPVNYEQYF.

V and J are TRBV9 and TRBJ2-1, with D uncertain. The CDR3 extends over 13 amino acids. Trimming left V 3 bases short and J 6 bases short, with 10 bases between. Per germline, CDR1 SGDLS and CDR2 YYNGEE. The DNA for the CDR3 is TGTGCCAGCAGCGAATCGGATGGCAATGAGCAGTTCTTC. Encoded protein: CASSESDGNEQFF.

There are a few counts of this clone. This chain links TRBV27 with TRBJ2-1, with D possibly TRBD1 on 6 matching bases. Looked up from germline, CDR1 is MNHEY and CDR2 is SMNVEV (reference sequence). V was trimmed by 7 bases and J by 5 bases, leaving 12 bases between them. This CDR3 comprises 13 residues. The CDR3 reads CASTSDSHNEQFF. The DNA of the CDR3 is TGTGCCAGCACCTCGGACAGCCACAATGAGCAGTTCTTC.

J is TRBJ2-1 and V is TRBV4-1; possible D gene TRBD2, 6 bases. Germline lookup yields CDR1 MGHRA and CDR2 YSYEKL. The ends were cut back, 6 bases at V and 2 bases at J, with 11 bases in the middle. The CDR3 is made up of 14 amino acids. CDR3 in amino acids: CASRLRGTYNEQFF. The CDR3 DNA reads as TGCGCCAGCAGATTGCGGGGTACCTACAATGAGCAGTTCTTC.

This chain joins TRBV7-9 and TRBJ1-2; no clear D gene. Germline V lookup: CDR1 SEHNR, CDR2 FQNEAQ (reference sequence). This CDR3 has 12 amino acids. V was trimmed by 7 bases and J by 10 bases, leaving 16 bases between them. CDR3 sequence: CASKKGLRDYTF. In DNA, the CDR3 is TGTGCCAGCAAAAAAGGGTTAAGGGACTACACCTTC.

This chain links TRBV6-6 with TRBJ2-7, with 10 bases identical to TRBD1. CDR1 and CDR2 (germline): MNHNY, SVGAGI (reference sequence). The CDR3 consists of 15 residues. V gave up 5 bases and J gave up 1 base; unmatched junction bases: 5. CDR3 nucleotides: TGTGCCAGCAGTGCTCGGGGACAGGGGTCCTACGAGCAGTACTTC. Amino acids: CASSARGQGSYEQYF.

This chain links TRBV27 with TRBJ2-7; the D gene is possibly TRBD1 (6 bases). The V gene lost 7 bases and the J gene lost 3 bases, with 7 bases spanning the gap. The germline V gene has CDR1 MNHEY and CDR2 SMNVEV (reference sequence). CDR3 length: 11 amino acids. CDR3 sequence reads: CASKGVYEQYF. In nucleotides, the CDR3 is TGTGCCAGCAAGGGGGTCTACGAGCAGTACTTC.